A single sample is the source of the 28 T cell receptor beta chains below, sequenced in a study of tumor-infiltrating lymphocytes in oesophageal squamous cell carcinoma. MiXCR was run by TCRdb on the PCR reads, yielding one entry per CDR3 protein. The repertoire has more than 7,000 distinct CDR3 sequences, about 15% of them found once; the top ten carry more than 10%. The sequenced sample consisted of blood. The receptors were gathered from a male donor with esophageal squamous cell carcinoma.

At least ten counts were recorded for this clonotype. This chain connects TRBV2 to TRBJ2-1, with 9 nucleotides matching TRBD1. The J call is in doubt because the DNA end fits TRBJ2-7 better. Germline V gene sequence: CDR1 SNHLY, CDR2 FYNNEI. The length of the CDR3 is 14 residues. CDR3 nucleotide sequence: TGTGCCAGCATTCCGGGACAGGGAAACTACGAGCAGTACTTC. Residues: CASIPGQGNYEQYF.

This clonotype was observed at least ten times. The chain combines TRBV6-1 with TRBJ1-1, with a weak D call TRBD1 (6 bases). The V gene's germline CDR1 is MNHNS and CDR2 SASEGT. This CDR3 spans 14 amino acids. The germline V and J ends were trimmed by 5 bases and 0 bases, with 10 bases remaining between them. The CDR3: CASSRQGLNTEAFF. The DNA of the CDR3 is TGTGCCAGCAGTAGGCAGGGGTTGAACACTGAAGCTTTCTTT.

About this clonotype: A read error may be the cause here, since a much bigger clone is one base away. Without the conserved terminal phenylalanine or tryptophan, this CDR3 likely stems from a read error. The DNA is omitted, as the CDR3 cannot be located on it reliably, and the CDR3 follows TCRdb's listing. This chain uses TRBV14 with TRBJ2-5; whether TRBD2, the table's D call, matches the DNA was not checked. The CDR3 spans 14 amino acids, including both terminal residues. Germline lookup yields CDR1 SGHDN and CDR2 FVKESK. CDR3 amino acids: CASSHKPRTSGAAL.

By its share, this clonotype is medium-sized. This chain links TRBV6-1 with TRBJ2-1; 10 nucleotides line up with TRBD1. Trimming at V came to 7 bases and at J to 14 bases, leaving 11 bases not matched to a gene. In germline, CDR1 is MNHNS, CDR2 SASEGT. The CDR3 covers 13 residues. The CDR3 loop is CASMRGQGLRKFF. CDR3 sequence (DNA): TGTGCCAGCATGCGGGGACAGGGGTTGCGGAAGTTCTTC.

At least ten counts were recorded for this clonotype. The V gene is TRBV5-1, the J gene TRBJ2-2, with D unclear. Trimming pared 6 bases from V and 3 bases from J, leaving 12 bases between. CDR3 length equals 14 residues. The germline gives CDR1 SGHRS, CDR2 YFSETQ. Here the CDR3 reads CASTRLQHTGELFF. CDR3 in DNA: TGCGCCAGCACCCGGTTACAACACACCGGGGAGCTGTTTTTT.

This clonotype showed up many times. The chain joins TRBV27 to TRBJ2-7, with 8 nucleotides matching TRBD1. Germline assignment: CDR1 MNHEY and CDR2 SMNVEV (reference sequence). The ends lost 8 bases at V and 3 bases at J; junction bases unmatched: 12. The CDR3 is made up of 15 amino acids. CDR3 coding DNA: TGTGCCAGCTCCGCTCGGACAGGGTTGGACTACGAGCAGTACTTC. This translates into CASSARTGLDYEQYF.

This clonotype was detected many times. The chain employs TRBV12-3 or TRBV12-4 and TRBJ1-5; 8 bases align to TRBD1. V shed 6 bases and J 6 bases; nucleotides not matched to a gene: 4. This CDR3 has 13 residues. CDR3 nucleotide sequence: TGTGCCAGCAGAAGGACAGGGCTTCAGCCCCAGCATTTT. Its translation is CASRRTGLQPQHF.

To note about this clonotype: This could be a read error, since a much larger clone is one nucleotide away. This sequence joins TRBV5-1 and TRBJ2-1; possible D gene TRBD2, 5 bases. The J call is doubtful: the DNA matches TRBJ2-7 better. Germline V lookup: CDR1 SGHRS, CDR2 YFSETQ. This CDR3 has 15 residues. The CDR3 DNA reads TGCGCCAGCAGCCCAGAGGGAGTAGGCTTCGATGAGCAGTACTTC. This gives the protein CASSPEGVGFDEQYF.

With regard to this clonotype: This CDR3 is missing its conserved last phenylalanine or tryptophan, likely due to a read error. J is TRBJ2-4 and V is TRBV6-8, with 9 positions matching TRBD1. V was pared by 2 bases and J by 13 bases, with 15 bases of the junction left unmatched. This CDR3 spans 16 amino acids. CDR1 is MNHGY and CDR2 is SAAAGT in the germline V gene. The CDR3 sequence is CASSYTSGTGTDTQYL. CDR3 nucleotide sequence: TGTGCCAGCAGTTACACCTCAGGGACAGGGACAGATACGCAGTACTTA.

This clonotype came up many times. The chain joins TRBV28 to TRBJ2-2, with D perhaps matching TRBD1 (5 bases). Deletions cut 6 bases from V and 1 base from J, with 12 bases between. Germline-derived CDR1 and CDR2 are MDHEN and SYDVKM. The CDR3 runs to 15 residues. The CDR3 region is CASRIRQLNTGELFF. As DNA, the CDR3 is TGTGCCAGCAGGATCAGACAGCTGAACACCGGGGAGCTGTTTTTT.

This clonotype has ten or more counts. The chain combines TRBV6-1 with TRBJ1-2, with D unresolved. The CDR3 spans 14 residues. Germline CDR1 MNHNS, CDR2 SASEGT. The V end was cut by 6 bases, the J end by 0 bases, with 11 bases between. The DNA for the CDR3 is TGTGCCAGCAGCCTAATATCGACTAACTATGGCTACACCTTC. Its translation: CASSLISTNYGYTF.

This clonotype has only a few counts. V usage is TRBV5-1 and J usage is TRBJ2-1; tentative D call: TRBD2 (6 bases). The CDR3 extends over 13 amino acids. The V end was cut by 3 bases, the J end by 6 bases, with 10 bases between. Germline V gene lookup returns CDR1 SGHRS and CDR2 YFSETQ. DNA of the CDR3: TGCGCCAGCAGCTGGGACGGGAGCAATGAGCAGTTCTTC. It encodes CASSWDGSNEQFF.

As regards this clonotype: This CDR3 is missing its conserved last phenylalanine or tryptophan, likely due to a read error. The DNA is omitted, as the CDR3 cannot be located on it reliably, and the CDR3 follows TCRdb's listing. The CDR3 loop is CASSFAGGYNEQFFGP. The chain combines TRBV11-2 with TRBJ2-3; the table names TRBD2, a call not compared with the DNA. Germline V lookup: CDR1 SGHAT, CDR2 FQNNGV. With termini counted, the CDR3 has 16 amino acids.

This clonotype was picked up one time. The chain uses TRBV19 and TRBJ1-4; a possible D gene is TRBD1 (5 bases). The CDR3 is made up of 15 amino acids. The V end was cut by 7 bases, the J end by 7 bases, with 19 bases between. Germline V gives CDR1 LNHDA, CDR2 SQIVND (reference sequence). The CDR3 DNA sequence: TGTGCCAGTACTGAAATGGGGCAGGGCCCTGAAAAACTGTTTTTT. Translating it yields CASTEMGQGPEKLFF.

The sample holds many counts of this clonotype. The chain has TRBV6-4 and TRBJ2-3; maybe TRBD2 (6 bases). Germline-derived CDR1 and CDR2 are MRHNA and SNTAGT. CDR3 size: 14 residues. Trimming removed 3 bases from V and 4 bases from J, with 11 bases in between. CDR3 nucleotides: TGTGCCAGCAGTGAGGACGGGGAGGCAGATACGCAGTATTTT. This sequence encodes CASSEDGEADTQYF.

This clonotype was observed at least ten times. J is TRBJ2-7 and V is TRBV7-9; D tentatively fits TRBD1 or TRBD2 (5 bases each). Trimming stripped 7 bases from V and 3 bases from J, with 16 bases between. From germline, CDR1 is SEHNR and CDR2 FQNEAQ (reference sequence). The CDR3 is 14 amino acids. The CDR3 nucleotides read TGTGCCAGCACCGGGGCTCTTCTAGTCTACGAGCAGTACTTC. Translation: CASTGALLVYEQYF.

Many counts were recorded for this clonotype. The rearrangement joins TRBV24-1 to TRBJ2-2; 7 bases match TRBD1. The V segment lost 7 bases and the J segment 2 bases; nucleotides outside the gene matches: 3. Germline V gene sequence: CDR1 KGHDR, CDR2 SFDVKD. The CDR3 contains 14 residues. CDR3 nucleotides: TGTGCCACCAGGGGACAGACTAACACCGGGGAGCTGTTTTTT. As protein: CATRGQTNTGELFF.

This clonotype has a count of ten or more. CDR3 DNA: TGTGCCAGCAGTGAATGGGAGGCTCCCCAGCATTTT. Protein: CASSEWEAPQHF. The chain has TRBV6-1 and TRBJ1-5; D remains unclear. Germline V gene lookup returns CDR1 MNHNS and CDR2 SASEGT. V was clipped by 2 bases and J by 10 bases, with 9 bases between them. The CDR3 is 12 residues long.

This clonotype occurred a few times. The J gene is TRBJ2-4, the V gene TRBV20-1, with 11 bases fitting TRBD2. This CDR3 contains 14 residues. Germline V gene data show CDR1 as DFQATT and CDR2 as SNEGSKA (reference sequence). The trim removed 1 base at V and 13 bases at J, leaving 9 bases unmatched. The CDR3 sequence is CSARVSGGASEQYF. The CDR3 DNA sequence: TGCAGTGCTAGAGTTAGCGGGGGGGCTAGTGAGCAGTACTTC.

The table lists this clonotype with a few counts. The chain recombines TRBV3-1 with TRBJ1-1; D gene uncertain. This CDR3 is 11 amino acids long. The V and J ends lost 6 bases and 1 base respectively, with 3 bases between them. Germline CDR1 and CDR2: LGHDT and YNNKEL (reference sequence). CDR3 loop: CASRGNTEAFF. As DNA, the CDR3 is TGTGCCAGCAGAGGGAACACTGAAGCTTTCTTT.

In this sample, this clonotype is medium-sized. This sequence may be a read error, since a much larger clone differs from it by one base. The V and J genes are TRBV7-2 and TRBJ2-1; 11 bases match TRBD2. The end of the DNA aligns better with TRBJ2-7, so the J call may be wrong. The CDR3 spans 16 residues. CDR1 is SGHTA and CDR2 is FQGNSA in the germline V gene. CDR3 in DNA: TGTGCCAGCAGCTTATCTAGCGGGGGGTCCTACAATGAGCAGTACTTC. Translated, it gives CASSLSSGGSYNEQYF.

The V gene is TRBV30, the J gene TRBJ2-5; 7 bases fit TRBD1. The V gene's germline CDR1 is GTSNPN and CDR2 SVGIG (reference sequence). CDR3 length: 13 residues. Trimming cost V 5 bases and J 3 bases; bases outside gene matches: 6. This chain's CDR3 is CAWDPGQKETQYF. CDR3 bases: TGTGCCTGGGATCCGGGACAGAAAGAGACCCAGTACTTC. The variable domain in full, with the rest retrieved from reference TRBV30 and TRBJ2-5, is SQTIHQWPATLVQPVGSPLSLECTVEGTSNPNLYWYRQAAGRGLQLLFYSVGIGQISSEVPQNLSASRPQDRQFILSSKKLLLSDSGFYLCAWDPGQKETQYFGPGTRLLVL.

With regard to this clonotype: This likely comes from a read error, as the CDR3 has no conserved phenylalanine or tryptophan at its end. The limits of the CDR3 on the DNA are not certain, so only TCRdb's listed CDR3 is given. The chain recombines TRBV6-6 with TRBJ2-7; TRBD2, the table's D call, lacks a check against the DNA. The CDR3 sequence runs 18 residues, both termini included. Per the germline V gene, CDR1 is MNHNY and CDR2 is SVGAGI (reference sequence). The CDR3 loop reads CASSYDSRTAVYGYTFGS.

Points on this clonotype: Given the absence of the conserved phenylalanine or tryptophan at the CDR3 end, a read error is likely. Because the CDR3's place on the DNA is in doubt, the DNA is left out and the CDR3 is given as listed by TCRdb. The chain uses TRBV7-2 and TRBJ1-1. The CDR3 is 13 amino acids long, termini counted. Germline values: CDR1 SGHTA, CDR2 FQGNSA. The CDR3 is CASGLGRNTEAWC.

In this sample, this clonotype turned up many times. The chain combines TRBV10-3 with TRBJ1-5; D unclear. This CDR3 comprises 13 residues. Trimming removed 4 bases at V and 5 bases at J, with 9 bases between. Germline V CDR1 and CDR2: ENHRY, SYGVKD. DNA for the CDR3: TGTGCCATCAGTGCGAAGGAGCATCAGCCCCAGCATTTT. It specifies CAISAKEHQPQHF.

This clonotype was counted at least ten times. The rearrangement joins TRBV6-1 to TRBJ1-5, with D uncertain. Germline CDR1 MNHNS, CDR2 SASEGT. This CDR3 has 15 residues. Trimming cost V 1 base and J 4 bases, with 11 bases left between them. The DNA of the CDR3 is TGTGCCAGCAGTGAAGTCGGGGAGCGGAATCAGCCCCAGCATTTT. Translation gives CASSEVGERNQPQHF.

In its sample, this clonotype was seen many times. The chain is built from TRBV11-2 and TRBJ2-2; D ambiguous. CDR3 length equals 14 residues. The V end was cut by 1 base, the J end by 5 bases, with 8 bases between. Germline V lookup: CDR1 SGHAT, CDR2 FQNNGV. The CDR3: CASSLVGRTGELFF. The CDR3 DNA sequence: TGTGCCAGCAGCTTAGTGGGTAGGACCGGGGAGCTGTTTTTT.

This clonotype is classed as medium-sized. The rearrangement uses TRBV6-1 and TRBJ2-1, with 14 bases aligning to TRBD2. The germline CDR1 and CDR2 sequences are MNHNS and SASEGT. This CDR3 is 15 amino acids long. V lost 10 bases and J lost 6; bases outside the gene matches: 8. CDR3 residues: CAIAKGLAGVNEQFF. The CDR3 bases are TGTGCCATCGCGAAGGGACTAGCGGGGGTCAATGAGCAGTTCTTC.